Listed here are 11 T cell receptor beta chains from one sample, sequenced in a study of blood T cells in healthy people across ages. A second PCR, run for about 7 to 11 cycles, used a sample-barcoded 5' primer plus a J-beta primer mix. Using its own MiXCR run on the 5' RACE reads, TCRdb lists one record per CDR3 protein. The table shows some 1.4 million distinct CDR3 sequences, with around two fifths occurring only once. Sequencing input: blood. The origin of the receptors is a woman in her late teens or twenties in good health.

This clonotype has just a few counts. This chain connects TRBV20-1 to TRBJ2-3; D is possibly TRBD1 or TRBD2 (5 bases each). CDR1 and CDR2 from the germline V gene are DFQATT and SNEGSKA (reference sequence). Trimming cost V 7 bases and J 5 bases, with 10 bases left between them. The CDR3 loop spans 11 amino acids. CDR3 in amino acids: CSGERGDTQYF. The CDR3 nucleotides read TGCAGTGGCGAGAGGGGAGATACGCAGTATTTT.

Only one count was recorded for this clonotype. V is TRBV20-1 and J is TRBJ2-4; tentative D call: TRBD1 (6 bases). The V gene's germline CDR1 is DFQATT and CDR2 SNEGSKA (reference sequence). V was shortened by 1 base and J by 0 bases, with 13 bases between the two germline ends. The CDR3 contains 16 residues. The CDR3 here is CSARAWDITAKNIQYF. The CDR3 bases are TGCAGTGCTAGAGCGTGGGACATTACAGCCAAAAACATTCAGTACTTC.

The CDR3 bases are TGTGCCAGCAGCTTGTTACGGGACCCCTACGAGCAGTACTTC. Amino acid sequence: CASSLLRDPYEQYF. The V gene is TRBV11-2, the J gene TRBJ2-7; D assignment may be TRBD1 or TRBD2 (5 bases each). This CDR3 contains 14 residues. Trimming cost V 3 bases and J 2 bases, with 11 bases left between them. Germline values: CDR1 SGHAT, CDR2 FQNNGV.

This chain connects TRBV6-1 to TRBJ2-5; TRBD2 agrees at 14 bases. The J call may be wrong; the DNA end is better matched by TRBJ2-7. Germline V gives CDR1 MNHNS, CDR2 SASEGT. CDR3 length equals 16 residues. As DNA, the CDR3 is TGTGCCAGCAGTGAAGTAGGGACTAGCGGGAGTTACGAGCAGTACTTC. Residues: CASSEVGTSGSYEQYF.

The rearrangement uses TRBV6-6 and TRBJ2-1; no clear D gene. This CDR3 region has 13 residues. Germline CDR1 MNHNY, CDR2 SVGAGI (reference sequence). The V and J ends lost 2 bases and 9 bases respectively, with 11 bases between them. Written as DNA, the CDR3 is TGTGCCAGCAGTTACCCCCCTAAGGGTGAGCAGTTCTTC. Amino acid sequence: CASSYPPKGEQFF.

The chain employs TRBV6-2 or TRBV6-3 and TRBJ1-2; the D gene is possibly TRBD1 (5 bases). Trimming took 6 bases from V and 4 from J, leaving 12 bases between them. Germline CDR1 is MNHEY and CDR2 is SVGEGT. The CDR3 length is 13 residues. In DNA form, the CDR3 reads TGTGCCAGCAGACCGAACGGGGGCTATGGCTACACCTTC. Translating it yields CASRPNGGYGYTF.

This clonotype was found a few times. V and J are TRBV10-3 and TRBJ2-3; D tentatively reads TRBD1 or TRBD2 (5 bases each). The CDR3 has 14 amino acids. Trimming shortened V by 6 bases and J by 2 bases, and 12 bases separated the two germline ends. Germline CDR1 and CDR2: ENHRY and SYGVKD. The CDR3 nucleotides are TGTGCCATCAGGGACCTGGGGGACACAGATACGCAGTATTTT. Translation: CAIRDLGDTDTQYF.

This clonotype was observed a few times. V usage is TRBV6-5 and J usage is TRBJ2-1; TRBD2 matches 8 bases. Trimming cost V 8 bases and J 0 bases; bases outside gene matches: 3. This CDR3 comprises 14 residues. Germline loops: CDR1 MNHEY, CDR2 SVGAGI. DNA for the CDR3: TGTGCCAGCGCTACTAGCGGCTCCTACAATGAGCAGTTCTTC. As protein: CASATSGSYNEQFF.

The chain joins TRBV5-6 to TRBJ2-7, with a weak D call TRBD1 (5 bases). This CDR3 has 14 amino acids. The germline V gene encodes CDR1 SGHDT and CDR2 YYEEEE. The V gene lost 7 bases and the J gene lost 4 bases, with 18 bases spanning the gap. The CDR3 here is CASGGRIQGYEQYF. CDR3 bases: TGTGCCAGCGGCGGTAGGATCCAGGGATACGAGCAGTACTTC.

This chain joins TRBV6-6 and TRBJ2-3; TRBD1 matches at 9 bases. Trimming took 6 bases from V and 2 from J; bases not matched to a gene: 9. Germline V gene lookup returns CDR1 MNHNY and CDR2 SVGAGI (reference sequence). The CDR3 consists of 16 residues. In DNA form, the CDR3 reads TGTGCCAGCAGCCGCCCCCGGGACAGGGCCACAGATACGCAGTATTTT. This gives the protein CASSRPRDRATDTQYF.

The genes are TRBV6-6 and TRBJ1-6; D remains unclear. Germline CDR1 is MNHNY and CDR2 is SVGAGI (reference sequence). Deletions cut 2 bases from V and 7 bases from J, with 6 bases between. CDR3 length: 13 residues. The CDR3 loop reads CASSYAANSPLHF. CDR3 sequence (DNA): TGTGCCAGCAGTTACGCCGCCAATTCACCCCTCCACTTT.